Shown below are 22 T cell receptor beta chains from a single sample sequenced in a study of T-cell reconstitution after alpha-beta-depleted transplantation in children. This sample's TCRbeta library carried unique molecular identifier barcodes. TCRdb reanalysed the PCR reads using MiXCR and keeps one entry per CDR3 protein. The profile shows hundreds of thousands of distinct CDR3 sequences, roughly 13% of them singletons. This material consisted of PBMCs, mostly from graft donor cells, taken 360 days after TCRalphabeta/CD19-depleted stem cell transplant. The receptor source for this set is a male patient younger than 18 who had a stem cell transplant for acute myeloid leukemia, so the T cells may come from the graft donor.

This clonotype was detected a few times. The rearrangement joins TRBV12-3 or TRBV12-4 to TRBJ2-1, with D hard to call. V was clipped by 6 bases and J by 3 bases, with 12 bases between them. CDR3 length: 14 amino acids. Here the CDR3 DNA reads TGTGCCAGCAGGGAAAGAGGTTTCTACAATGAGCAGTTCTTC. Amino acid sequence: CASRERGFYNEQFF.

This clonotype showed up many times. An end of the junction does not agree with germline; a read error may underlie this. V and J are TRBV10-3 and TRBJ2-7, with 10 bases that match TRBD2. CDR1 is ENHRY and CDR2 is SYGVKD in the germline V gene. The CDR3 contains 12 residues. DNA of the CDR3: TGTGCCATCAGTGAGTCTCGGACTAGCGGCCTCTTC. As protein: CAISESRTSGLF.

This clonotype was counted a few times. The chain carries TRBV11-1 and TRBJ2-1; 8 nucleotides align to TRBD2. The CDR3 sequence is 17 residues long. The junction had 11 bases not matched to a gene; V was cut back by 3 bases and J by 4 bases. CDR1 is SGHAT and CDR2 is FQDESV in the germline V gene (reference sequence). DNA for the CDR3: TGTGCCAGCAGCTTGGGTCCCGGGAGGGCCTTATACAATGAGCAGTTCTTC. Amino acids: CASSLGPGRALYNEQFF.

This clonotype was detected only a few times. The CDR3, as DNA: TGTGCCATCAGTGTTCAGGGAGAACGGCTGAACACTGAAGCTTTCTTT. Its protein is CAISVQGERLNTEAFF. The chain carries TRBV10-3 and TRBJ1-1, with a possible D match to TRBD1 (5 bases). Germline values: CDR1 ENHRY, CDR2 SYGVKD. The CDR3 is 16 amino acids. V lost 4 bases to trimming and J lost 0 bases, with 15 bases between them.

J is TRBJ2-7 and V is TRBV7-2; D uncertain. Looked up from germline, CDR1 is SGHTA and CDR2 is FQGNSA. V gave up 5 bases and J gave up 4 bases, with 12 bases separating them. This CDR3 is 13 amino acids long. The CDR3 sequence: CASSQVPYYEQYF. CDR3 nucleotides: TGTGCCAGCAGCCAAGTCCCGTATTACGAGCAGTACTTC. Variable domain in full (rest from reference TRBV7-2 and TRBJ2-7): GAGVSQSPSNKVTEKGKDVELRCDPISGHTALYWYRQSLGQGLEFLIYFQGNSAPDKSGLPSDRFSAERTGGSVSTLTIQRTQQEDSAVYLCASSQVPYYEQYFGPGTRLTVT.

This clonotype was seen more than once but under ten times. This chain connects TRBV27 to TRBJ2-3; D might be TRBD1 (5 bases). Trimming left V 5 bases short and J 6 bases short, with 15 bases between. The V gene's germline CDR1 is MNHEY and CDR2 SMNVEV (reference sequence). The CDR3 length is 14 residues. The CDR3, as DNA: TGTGCCAGCAGTCTGGGGCCGACCCGGGATACGCAGTATTTT. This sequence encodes CASSLGPTRDTQYF.

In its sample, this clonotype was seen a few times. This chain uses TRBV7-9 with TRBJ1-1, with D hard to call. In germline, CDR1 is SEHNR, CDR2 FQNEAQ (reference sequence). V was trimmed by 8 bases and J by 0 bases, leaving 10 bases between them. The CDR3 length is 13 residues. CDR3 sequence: CASETGLNTEAFF. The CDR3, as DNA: TGTGCCAGCGAGACCGGGTTGAACACTGAAGCTTTCTTT.

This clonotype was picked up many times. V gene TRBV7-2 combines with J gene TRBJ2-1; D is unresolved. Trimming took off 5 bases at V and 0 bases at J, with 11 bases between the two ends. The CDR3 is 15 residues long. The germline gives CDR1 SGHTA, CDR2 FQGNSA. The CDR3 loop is CASSKYRSSYNEQFF. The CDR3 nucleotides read TGTGCCAGCAGCAAATATCGGAGCTCCTACAATGAGCAGTTCTTC.

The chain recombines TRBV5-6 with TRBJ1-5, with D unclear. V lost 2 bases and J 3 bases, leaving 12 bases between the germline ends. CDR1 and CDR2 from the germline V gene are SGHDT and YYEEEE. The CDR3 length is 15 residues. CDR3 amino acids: CASSLGAPPNQPQHF. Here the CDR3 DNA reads TGTGCCAGCAGCTTAGGCGCCCCACCCAATCAGCCCCAGCATTTT. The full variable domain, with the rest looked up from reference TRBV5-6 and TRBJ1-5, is DAGVTQSPTHLIKTRGQQVTLRCSPKSGHDTVSWYQQALGQGPQFIFQYYEEEERQRGNFPDRFSGHQFPNYSSELNVNALLLGDSALYLCASSLGAPPNQPQHFGDGTRLSIL.

The chain's CDR3 is CASETGYAGNTIYF. The CDR3 bases are TGTGCCAGCGAGACAGGGTACGCTGGAAACACCATATATTTT. The rearrangement links TRBV12-3 or TRBV12-4 to TRBJ1-3; 7 positions match TRBD1. V dropped 8 bases and J dropped 2; count of bases not matched to a gene: 6. The CDR3 has 14 residues.

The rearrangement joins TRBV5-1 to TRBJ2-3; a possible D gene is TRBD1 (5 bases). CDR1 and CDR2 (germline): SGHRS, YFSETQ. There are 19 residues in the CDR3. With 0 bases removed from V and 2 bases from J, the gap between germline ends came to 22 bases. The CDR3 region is CASSLANGHSRFFTDTQYF. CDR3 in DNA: TGCGCCAGCAGCTTGGCCAATGGACACTCCAGATTTTTCACAGATACGCAGTATTTT.

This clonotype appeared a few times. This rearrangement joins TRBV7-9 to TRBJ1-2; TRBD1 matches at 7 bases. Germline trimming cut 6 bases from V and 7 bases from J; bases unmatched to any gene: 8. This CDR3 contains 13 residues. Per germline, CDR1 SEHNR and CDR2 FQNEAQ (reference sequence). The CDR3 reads CASSPRDSRGYTF. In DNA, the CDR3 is TGTGCCAGCAGTCCCCGGGACAGTCGTGGCTACACCTTC.

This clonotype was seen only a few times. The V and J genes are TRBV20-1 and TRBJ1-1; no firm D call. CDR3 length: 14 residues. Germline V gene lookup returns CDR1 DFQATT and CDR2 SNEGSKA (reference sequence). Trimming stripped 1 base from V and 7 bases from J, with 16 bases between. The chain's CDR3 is CSARGAPGRIEAFF. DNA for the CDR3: TGCAGTGCTAGAGGGGCCCCAGGCCGAATTGAAGCTTTCTTT.

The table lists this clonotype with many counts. In nucleotides, the CDR3 is TGTGCCAGCAGTTCCCAGTGGGAGGGCCTTGGGGGTACGCAGTATTTT. As protein: CASSSQWEGLGGTQYF. V gene TRBV12-3 or TRBV12-4 combines with J gene TRBJ2-3; TRBD2 matches 7 bases. Germline trimming cut 4 bases from V and 8 bases from J; bases unmatched to any gene: 15. This CDR3 is built from 16 residues.

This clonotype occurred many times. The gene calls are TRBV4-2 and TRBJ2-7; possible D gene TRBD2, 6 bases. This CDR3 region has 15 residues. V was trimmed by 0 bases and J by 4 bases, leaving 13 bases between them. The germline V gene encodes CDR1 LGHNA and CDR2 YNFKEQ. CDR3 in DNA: TGTGCCAGCAGCCAAGATGCCAGGAGCGGGTACGAGCAGTACTTC. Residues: CASSQDARSGYEQYF.

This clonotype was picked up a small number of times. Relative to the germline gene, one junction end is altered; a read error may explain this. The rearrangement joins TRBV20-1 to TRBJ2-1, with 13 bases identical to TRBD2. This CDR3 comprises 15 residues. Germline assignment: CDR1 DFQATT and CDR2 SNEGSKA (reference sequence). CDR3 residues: CSARDGLAGAREQFF. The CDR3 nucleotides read TGCAGTGCCAGAGATGGACTAGCGGGAGCACGTGAGCAGTTCTTC.

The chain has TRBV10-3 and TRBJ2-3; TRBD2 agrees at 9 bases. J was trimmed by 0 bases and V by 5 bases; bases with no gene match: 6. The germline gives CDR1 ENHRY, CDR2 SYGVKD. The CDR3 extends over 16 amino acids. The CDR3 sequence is CAISLTTSGSTDTQYF. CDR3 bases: TGTGCCATCAGTCTTACGACTAGCGGTAGCACAGATACGCAGTATTTT.

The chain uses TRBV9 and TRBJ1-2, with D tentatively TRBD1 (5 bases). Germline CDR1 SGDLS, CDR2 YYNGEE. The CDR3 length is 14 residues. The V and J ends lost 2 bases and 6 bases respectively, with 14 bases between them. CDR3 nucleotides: TGTGCCAGCAGCGTTCAGGGAAACCCGGATGGCTACACCTTC. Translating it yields CASSVQGNPDGYTF.

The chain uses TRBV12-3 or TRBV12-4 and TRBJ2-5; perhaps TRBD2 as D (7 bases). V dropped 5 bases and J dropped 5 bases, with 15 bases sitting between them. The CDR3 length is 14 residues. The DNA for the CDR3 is TGTGCCAGCAGTCCATTTGGGGGGGGCGAGACCCAGTACTTC. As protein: CASSPFGGGETQYF.

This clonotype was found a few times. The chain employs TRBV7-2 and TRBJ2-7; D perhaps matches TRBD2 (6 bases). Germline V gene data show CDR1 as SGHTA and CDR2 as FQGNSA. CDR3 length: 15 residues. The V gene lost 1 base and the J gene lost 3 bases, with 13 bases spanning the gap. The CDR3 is CASSLDFVGGYEQYF. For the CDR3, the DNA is TGTGCCAGCAGCTTAGATTTTGTGGGAGGCTACGAGCAGTACTTC.

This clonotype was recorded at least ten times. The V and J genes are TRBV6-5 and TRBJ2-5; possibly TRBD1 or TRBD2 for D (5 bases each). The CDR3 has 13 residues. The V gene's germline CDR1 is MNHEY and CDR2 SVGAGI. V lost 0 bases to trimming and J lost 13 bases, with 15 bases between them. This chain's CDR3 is CASSYSTGTGSYF. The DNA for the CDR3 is TGTGCCAGCAGTTACTCGACCGGGACCGGATCGTACTTC.

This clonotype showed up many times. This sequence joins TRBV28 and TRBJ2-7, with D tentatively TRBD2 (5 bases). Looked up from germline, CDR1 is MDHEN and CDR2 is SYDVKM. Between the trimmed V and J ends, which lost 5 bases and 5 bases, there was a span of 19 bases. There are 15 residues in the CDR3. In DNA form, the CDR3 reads TGTGCCAGCAGTCCCCGAGGGATATTAAGACACGAGCAGTACTTC. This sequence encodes CASSPRGILRHEQYF.